The next 24 T cell receptor beta chains were all read from a single sample in a study of T cell changes during pregnancy in multiple sclerosis. Profiling relied on immunoSEQ multiplex PCR, and the TCRdb table lists in-frame clones only, not all of them. Of approximately 53,000 clones listed, 90% to 95% are singletons. The specimen was CD4+ T cells from peripheral blood mononuclear cells, collected before pregnancy. Receptors were obtained from a female donor with multiple sclerosis, enrolled in a pregnancy study.

The J gene is TRBJ1-1, the V gene TRBV5-1; TRBD1 matches at 10 bases. The germline V gene has CDR1 SGHRS and CDR2 YFSETQ. Trimming took 5 bases from V and 1 from J; bases not matched to a gene: 8. The CDR3 is 16 amino acids. The DNA of the CDR3 is TGCGCCAGCAGGAAGGGACAGGGGACCCGGAACACTGAAGCTTTCTTT. Its translation is CASRKGQGTRNTEAFF.

V usage is TRBV5-6 and J usage is TRBJ2-7; D is perhaps TRBD2 (6 bases). This CDR3 is built from 13 residues. V was cut by 3 bases and J by 6 bases, with 13 bases left in between. In germline, CDR1 is SGHDT, CDR2 YYEEEE. Here the CDR3 DNA reads TGTGCCAGCAGCTCGGGACTCCCTGGCGAGCAGTACTTC. Amino acids: CASSSGLPGEQYF.

The chain has TRBV2 and TRBJ1-4; D is ambiguous. The CDR3 is made up of 13 amino acids. V was trimmed by 6 bases and J by 4 bases, leaving 9 bases between them. Germline loops: CDR1 SNHLY, CDR2 FYNNEI. CDR3 amino acids: CASRPLSNEKLFF. The CDR3 nucleotides read TGTGCCAGCAGGCCCCTCAGTAATGAAAAACTGTTTTTT.

This clone was found once. This chain uses TRBV7-9 with TRBJ2-1, with 13 bases that match TRBD2. Trimming cost V 5 bases and J 5 bases; bases outside gene matches: 6. Per the germline V gene, CDR1 is SEHNR and CDR2 is FQNEAQ (reference sequence). The length of the CDR3 is 16 residues. Here the CDR3 DNA reads TGTGCCAGCAGCCCACTAGCGGGAGGGCCAAACAATGAGCAGTTCTTC. Translating gives CASSPLAGGPNNEQFF.

The rearrangement links TRBV7-9 to TRBJ2-5, with 9 bases matching TRBD1. After removal of 3 bases from V and 2 bases from J, the junction contained 1 base not matched to a gene. Looked up from germline, CDR1 is SEHNR and CDR2 is FQNEAQ (reference sequence). This CDR3 is 14 amino acids long. CDR3 sequence reads: CASSLTGGQETQYF. The CDR3 bases are TGTGCCAGCAGCTTGACAGGGGGACAAGAGACCCAGTACTTC.

A single count supports this clone. The genes are TRBV27 and TRBJ1-5; D unclear. This CDR3 comprises 16 residues. Germline V gene data show CDR1 as MNHEY and CDR2 as SMNVEV (reference sequence). V was shortened by 3 bases and J by 1 base, with 13 bases between the two germline ends. This CDR3 is CASSLKGAKSNQPQHF. In DNA, the CDR3 is TGTGCCAGCAGTTTGAAGGGAGCCAAAAGCAATCAGCCCCAGCATTTT.

The V call is TRBV21-1, the J call TRBJ2-7; the D call TRBD2 from the table was never checked on the DNA. TRBV21-1 is deemed a pseudogene. This CDR3 has 16 residues. The CDR3 region is CASSNLGLAGPYEQYF. In DNA, the CDR3 is TGTGCCAGCAGCAACTTGGGGCTAGCGGGGCCGTACGAGCAGTACTTC.

The chain uses TRBV15 and TRBJ2-7; D is possibly TRBD2 (5 bases). Germline V lookup: CDR1 LNHNV, CDR2 YYDKDF (reference sequence). V was trimmed by 0 bases and J by 2 bases, leaving 14 bases between them. The CDR3 totals 16 residues. Here the CDR3 reads CATSRDRMAGTYEQYF. Written as DNA, the CDR3 is TGTGCCACCAGCAGAGATAGGATGGCGGGCACCTACGAGCAGTACTTC.

The sample holds one count of this clone. V is TRBV27 and J is TRBJ1-5, with D uncertain. Germline V gene lookup returns CDR1 MNHEY and CDR2 SMNVEV (reference sequence). Trimming left V 6 bases short and J 0 bases short, with 6 bases between. CDR3 length: 13 amino acids. DNA for the CDR3: TGTGCCAGCAGGCGCCTTAGCAATCAGCCCCAGCATTTT. Translated: CASRRLSNQPQHF.

The chain carries TRBV21-1 and TRBJ2-3; TRBD1 was called by the table and not checked on the DNA. TRBV21-1 is designated a pseudogene. The CDR3 consists of 17 residues. The CDR3 spells CASSKARGRGSTDTQYF. The CDR3, as DNA: TGTGCCAGCAGCAAAGCGCGGGGCAGGGGGAGCACAGATACGCAGTATTTT.

The chain uses TRBV5-6 and TRBJ1-1; the D gene is possibly TRBD1 (6 bases). Germline V gives CDR1 SGHDT, CDR2 YYEEEE. The CDR3 length is 15 residues. Trimming took 1 base from V and 3 from J, leaving 13 bases between them. The CDR3, as DNA: TGTGCCAGCAGCTTGAGGGGGGGCTGGGACACTGAAGCTTTCTTT. This translates into CASSLRGGWDTEAFF.

This clone is a singleton in its sample. This chain joins TRBV29-1 and TRBJ1-1, with D perhaps TRBD1 (6 bases). The CDR3 contains 13 residues. Between the trimmed V and J ends, which lost 6 bases and 7 bases, there was a span of 18 bases. The germline gives CDR1 SQVTM, CDR2 ANQGSEA. CDR3 bases: TGCAGCGTGGAAACGGGGGGGGCTAGTGAAGCTTTCTTT. This translates into CSVETGGASEAFF.

J is TRBJ2-7 and V is TRBV9, with a possible D match to TRBD2 (5 bases). This CDR3 is built from 13 residues. Trimming pared 4 bases from V and 4 bases from J, leaving 12 bases between. The germline CDR1 and CDR2 sequences are SGDLS and YYNGEE. CDR3: CASSPNEGYEQYF. The CDR3 nucleotides read TGTGCCAGCAGCCCTAACGAGGGATACGAGCAGTACTTC.

The V and J genes are TRBV7-8 and TRBJ2-3; TRBD2 might be the D (6 bases). The CDR3 sequence is 13 residues long. In germline, CDR1 is SGHVS, CDR2 FQNEAQ. The V end was cut by 5 bases, the J end by 4 bases, with 10 bases between. The CDR3 loop reads CASSRGGADTQYF. DNA of the CDR3: TGTGCCAGCAGCCGGGGCGGGGCAGATACGCAGTATTTT.

This sequence joins TRBV6-5 and TRBJ1-5; 9 positions match TRBD1. Germline values: CDR1 MNHEY, CDR2 SVGAGI. The CDR3 runs to 16 residues. V trimming: 4 bases; J trimming: 4 bases; junction bases outside the gene matches: 8. Here the CDR3 reads CASSSGTGLGNQPQHF. The DNA for the CDR3 is TGTGCCAGCAGTTCCGGGACAGGGTTGGGAAATCAGCCCCAGCATTTT.

V and J are TRBV11-2 and TRBJ2-5; 16 bases line up with TRBD2. Trimming at V came to 4 bases and at J to 4 bases, leaving 9 bases not matched to a gene. This CDR3 has 18 residues. Germline V gene lookup returns CDR1 SGHAT and CDR2 FQNNGV. DNA of the CDR3: TGTGCCAGCAGCTCCCAGGGACTAGCGGGAGGGCGGGGAGAGACCCAGTACTTC. Its translation: CASSSQGLAGGRGETQYF.

The V gene is TRBV11-2, the J gene TRBJ2-4; possibly TRBD2 for D (7 bases). Trimming took 1 base from V and 8 from J, leaving 12 bases between them. The CDR3 is 14 amino acids. Germline CDR1 SGHAT, CDR2 FQNNGV. The CDR3 sequence is CASSLGGGTDIQYF. CDR3 DNA: TGTGCCAGCAGCTTAGGCGGGGGCACTGACATTCAGTACTTC.

V is TRBV14 and J is TRBJ2-1; 7 nucleotides align to TRBD2. The CDR3 consists of 15 residues. Germline CDR1 reads SGHDN; CDR2 reads FVKESK. J lost 7 bases, V lost 0 bases, and 6 bases had no gene match. As DNA, the CDR3 is TGTGCCAGCAGCCAAGAGCGGACTAGTCGGAATGAGCAGTTCTTC. Protein sequence: CASSQERTSRNEQFF.

This chain connects TRBV27 to TRBJ2-7, with 11 bases matching TRBD2. V shed 4 bases and J 7 bases; nucleotides not matched to a gene: 9. The CDR3 has 15 amino acids. Germline loops: CDR1 MNHEY, CDR2 SMNVEV (reference sequence). CDR3: CASSSASGRRGEQYF. In DNA form, the CDR3 reads TGTGCCAGCAGTTCTGCTAGCGGGAGGCGGGGGGAGCAGTACTTC.

The chain employs TRBV6-4 and TRBJ2-3; tentative D call: TRBD2 (6 bases). The CDR3 sequence is 14 residues long. Trimming took 6 bases from V and 0 from J, leaving 10 bases between them. Germline V lookup: CDR1 MRHNA, CDR2 SNTAGT. The CDR3 reads CASRAGGSTDTQYF. As DNA, the CDR3 is TGTGCCAGCAGGGCCGGGGGTAGCACAGATACGCAGTATTTT.

The chain couples TRBV5-5 to TRBJ1-5, with D maybe TRBD1 (5 bases). Trimming took 3 bases from V and 5 from J, leaving 18 bases between them. CDR1 is SGHKS and CDR2 is YYEKEE in the germline V gene (reference sequence). The CDR3 is 16 residues long. The CDR3 loop is CASSWGLGEGYQPQHF. The DNA of the CDR3 is TGTGCCAGCAGCTGGGGGTTAGGGGAGGGCTATCAGCCCCAGCATTTT.

The chain couples TRBV6-4 to TRBJ1-3; 7 bases are a match to TRBD1. Per the germline V gene, CDR1 is MRHNA and CDR2 is SNTAGT. The CDR3 runs 16 residues. Unmatched junction bases numbered 6, after V lost 4 bases and J lost 0 bases. CDR3 amino acids: CASSGHRGFSGNTIYF. The CDR3 DNA reads TGTGCCAGCAGTGGGCACAGGGGATTCTCTGGAAACACCATATATTTT.

The J gene is TRBJ2-5, the V gene TRBV7-2; TRBD1 matches at 7 bases. The germline CDR1 and CDR2 sequences are SGHTA and FQGNSA. The V segment lost 1 base and the J segment 5 bases; nucleotides outside the gene matches: 7. The CDR3 is made up of 15 amino acids. CDR3 sequence: CASSLVGTVIETQYF. DNA of the CDR3: TGTGCCAGCAGCTTAGTAGGGACAGTAATTGAGACCCAGTACTTC.

The gene calls are TRBV7-9 and TRBJ2-4, with unresolved D. CDR1 and CDR2 from the germline V gene are SEHNR and FQNEAQ (reference sequence). The CDR3 loop spans 15 amino acids. Between the trimmed V and J ends, which lost 2 bases and 5 bases, there was a span of 13 bases. The CDR3 region is CASSLPRSVENIQYF. CDR3 nucleotide sequence: TGTGCCAGCAGCTTACCGCGAAGTGTGGAAAACATTCAGTACTTC. Together with reference TRBV7-9 and TRBJ2-4, the CDR3 gives the full variable domain: DTGVSQNPRHKITKRGQNVTFRCDPISEHNRLYWYRQTLGQGPEFLTYFQNEAQLEKSRLLSDRFSAERPKGSFSTLEIQRTEQGDSAMYLCASSLPRSVENIQYFGAGTRLSVL.